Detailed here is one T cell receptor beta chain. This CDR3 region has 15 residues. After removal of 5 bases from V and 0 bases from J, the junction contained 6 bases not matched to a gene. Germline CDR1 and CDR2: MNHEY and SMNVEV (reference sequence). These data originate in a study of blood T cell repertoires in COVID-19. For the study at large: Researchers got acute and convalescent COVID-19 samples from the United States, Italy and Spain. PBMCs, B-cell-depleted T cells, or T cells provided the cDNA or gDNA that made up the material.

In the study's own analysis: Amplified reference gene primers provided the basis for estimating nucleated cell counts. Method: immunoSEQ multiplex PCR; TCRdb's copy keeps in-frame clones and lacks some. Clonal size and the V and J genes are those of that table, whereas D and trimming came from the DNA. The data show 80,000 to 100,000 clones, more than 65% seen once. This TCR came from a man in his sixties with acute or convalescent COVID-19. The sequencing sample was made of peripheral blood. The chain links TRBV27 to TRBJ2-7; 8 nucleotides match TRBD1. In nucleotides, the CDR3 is TGTGCCAGCAGTCCCGGGACAGGAAGCTCCTACGAGCAGTACTTC. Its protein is CASSPGTGSSYEQYF.